These 15 T cell receptor beta chains originate from one sample sequenced in a study of pediatric ulcerative colitis. The repertoire was sequenced with immunoSEQ multiplex PCR; TCRdb's copy has only in-frame clones and lacks some. The table shows over 9,000 clones, with 88% occurring only once. What was sequenced was blood. These receptors were collected from a girl between 5 and 17 years old with moderate ulcerative colitis.

The gene calls are TRBV28 and TRBJ1-3; 7 nucleotides align to TRBD1. Germline CDR1 and CDR2: MDHEN and SYDVKM. The CDR3 length is 14 residues. The trim removed 6 bases at V and 5 bases at J, leaving 7 bases unmatched. This chain's CDR3 is CASSHTGVRNTIYF. The DNA for the CDR3 is TGTGCCAGCAGCCACACAGGGGTCCGAAACACCATATATTTT.

The chain joins TRBV9 to TRBJ2-7; 7 nucleotides match TRBD1. Germline CDR1 reads SGDLS; CDR2 reads YYNGEE. This CDR3 is 13 amino acids long. J lost 2 bases, V lost 3 bases, and 2 bases had no gene match. The CDR3 protein is CASSGGQTYEQYF. Here the CDR3 DNA reads TGTGCCAGCAGCGGGGGACAGACCTACGAGCAGTACTTC.

The V call is TRBV5-8, the J call TRBJ2-1, with TRBD2 identical over 8 bases. The trim removed 4 bases at V and 1 base at J, leaving 10 bases unmatched. Germline V gene data show CDR1 as SGHTS and CDR2 as YDEGEE. The CDR3 length is 17 residues. The CDR3 is CASSTREGRASYNEQFF. The CDR3 DNA sequence: TGTGCCAGCAGCACCCGGGAGGGCAGGGCATCCTACAATGAGCAGTTCTTC.

CDR3 sequence: CASSPTTSGTNTGELFF. Here the CDR3 DNA reads TGCGCCAGCAGCCCGACAACTAGCGGGACAAACACCGGGGAGCTGTTTTTT. This chain links TRBV5-1 with TRBJ2-2, with 10 nucleotides matching TRBD2. Per the germline V gene, CDR1 is SGHRS and CDR2 is YFSETQ. Unmatched junction bases numbered 8, after V lost 4 bases and J lost 2 bases. The CDR3 has 17 residues. The whole variable domain, remainder taken from reference TRBV5-1 and TRBJ2-2, is KAGVTQTPRYLIKTRGQQVTLSCSPISGHRSVSWYQQTPGQGLQFLFEYFSETQRNKGNFPGRFSGRQFSNSRSEMNVSTLELGDSALYLCASSPTTSGTNTGELFFGEGSRLTVL.

This clone has a handful of counts. The gene calls are TRBV27 and TRBJ1-6; no definite D call. CDR3 length equals 16 residues. V lost 5 bases, J lost 0 bases, and 11 bases lay in between. CDR1 and CDR2 from the germline V gene are MNHEY and SMNVEV (reference sequence). The CDR3 is CASSGRPPSYNSPLHF. The CDR3, as DNA: TGTGCCAGCAGTGGCAGGCCGCCCTCCTATAATTCACCCCTCCACTTT.

A single count supports this clone. The chain employs TRBV18 and TRBJ2-7; 14 bases align to TRBD2. Germline trimming cut 1 base from V and 5 bases from J; bases unmatched to any gene: 7. The CDR3 runs 17 residues. CDR1 and CDR2 from the germline V gene are KGHSH and LQKENI. In DNA, the CDR3 is TGTGCCAGCTCACCACTCGGACTAGCGGGAGGACGGGACGAGCAGTACTTC. It is translated as CASSPLGLAGGRDEQYF.

This clone was seen just once. This chain uses TRBV7-3 with TRBJ1-4; 7 bases line up with TRBD1. Trimming cost V 5 bases and J 3 bases; bases outside gene matches: 6. Germline loops: CDR1 SGHTA, CDR2 FQGTGA. CDR3 size: 15 residues. The CDR3 loop reads CASSETGAANEKLFF. CDR3 DNA sequence: TGTGCCAGCAGCGAAACAGGGGCAGCTAATGAAAAACTGTTTTTT. The whole variable domain, filled in from reference TRBV7-3 and TRBJ1-4, reads GAGVSQTPSNKVTEKGKYVELRCDPISGHTALYWYRQSLGQGPEFLIYFQGTGAADDSGLPNDRFFAVRPEGSVSTLKIQRTERGDSAVYLCASSETGAANEKLFFGSGTQLSVL.

This clone was seen a single time. The chain employs TRBV18 and TRBJ2-7; 10 bases line up with TRBD2. Germline trimming cut 4 bases from V and 0 bases from J; bases unmatched to any gene: 3. Germline V gene lookup returns CDR1 KGHSH and CDR2 LQKENI. This CDR3 has 15 amino acids. CDR3 residues: CASSHGTSDSYEQYF. DNA of the CDR3: TGTGCCAGCTCACACGGGACTAGCGACTCCTACGAGCAGTACTTC.

This sequence joins TRBV11-3 and TRBJ1-3; D might be TRBD1 (6 bases). CDR1 and CDR2 from the germline V gene are SGHNT and YENEEA. This CDR3 has 16 amino acids. V dropped 5 bases and J dropped 0 bases, with 14 bases sitting between them. Here the CDR3 DNA reads TGTGCCAGCAGCCCCGGGACACGATCCTCTGGAAACACCATATATTTT. Protein: CASSPGTRSSGNTIYF.

The chain recombines TRBV10-2 with TRBJ1-5; D may be TRBD1 (6 bases). V shed 7 bases and J shed 3 bases, with 10 bases lying between them. This CDR3 contains 13 residues. Per germline, CDR1 WSHSY and CDR2 SAAADI. The CDR3 loop reads CASNPGANQPQHF. The CDR3 DNA is TGCGCCAGCAATCCGGGGGCCAATCAGCCCCAGCATTTT.

This chain connects TRBV5-1 to TRBJ1-1; D remains ambiguous. The CDR3 sequence is 13 residues long. Trimming removed 4 bases at V and 4 bases at J, with 11 bases between. Germline CDR1 SGHRS, CDR2 YFSETQ. The CDR3 here is CASSLDRFTEAFF. The CDR3 nucleotides read TGCGCCAGCAGCCTTGACCGTTTCACTGAAGCTTTCTTT.

This sequence joins TRBV19 and TRBJ2-7; no firm D call. Germline loops: CDR1 LNHDA, CDR2 SQIVND (reference sequence). The V gene lost 1 base and the J gene lost 2 bases, with 6 bases spanning the gap. The length of the CDR3 is 13 residues. The chain's CDR3 is CASSIAPTYEQYF. CDR3 bases: TGTGCCAGTAGTATAGCGCCCACCTACGAGCAGTACTTC.

This chain joins TRBV19 and TRBJ1-5, with a weak D call TRBD1 (5 bases). Trimming removed 3 bases from V and 7 bases from J, with 10 bases in between. Germline V gene lookup returns CDR1 LNHDA and CDR2 SQIVND (reference sequence). The CDR3 is 13 residues long. Here the CDR3 reads CASSIRVPQPQHF. The CDR3 nucleotides read TGTGCCAGTAGTATCAGGGTCCCCCAGCCCCAGCATTTT.

CDR3 in amino acids: CATTDTYNSPLHF. The CDR3, as DNA: TGTGCCACTACGGATACATATAATTCACCCCTCCACTTT. This chain links TRBV19 with TRBJ1-6; D remains unclear. CDR1 is LNHDA and CDR2 is SQIVND in the germline V gene (reference sequence). This CDR3 region has 13 residues. Between the trimmed V and J ends, which lost 10 bases and 4 bases, there was a span of 11 bases.

The chain employs TRBV4-1 and TRBJ2-5, with 11 bases identical to TRBD2. This CDR3 has 17 amino acids. V was clipped by 4 bases and J by 4 bases; unmatched bases: 11. The germline V gene encodes CDR1 MGHRA and CDR2 YSYEKL. CDR3 sequence reads: CASSPIGLAGGGETQYF. For the CDR3, the DNA is TGCGCCAGCAGCCCCATCGGGCTAGCGGGAGGAGGAGAGACCCAGTACTTC.